The 12 T cell receptor beta chains reported below all come from one sample, sequenced in a study of cytomegalovirus exposure and HLA in healthy donors. The data were produced by immunoSEQ multiplex PCR, yet TCRdb's version contains in-frame clones alone and is incomplete. Among 130,000 or so clones listed, roughly nine tenths were seen once. Sequenced: PBMCs. The origin of the receptors is a woman between 18 and 30 years old in good health and CMV-seropositive.

The chain employs TRBV7-2 and TRBJ2-2; 8 bases are a match to TRBD1. CDR1 and CDR2 from the germline V gene are SGHTA and FQGNSA. V gave up 3 bases and J gave up 5 bases; unmatched junction bases: 5. The CDR3 extends over 15 amino acids. The CDR3 region is CASSFGQGRTGELFF. As DNA, the CDR3 is TGTGCCAGCAGCTTCGGACAGGGTAGGACCGGGGAGCTGTTTTTT.

The rearrangement joins TRBV30 to TRBJ2-3; D gene uncertain. V dropped 1 base and J dropped 2 bases, with 4 bases sitting between them. CDR1 and CDR2 (germline): GTSNPN, SVGIG (reference sequence). The CDR3 extends over 12 amino acids. CDR3 amino acids: CAWSAVTDTQYF. In DNA, the CDR3 is TGTGCCTGGAGTGCCGTCACAGATACGCAGTATTTT.

The rearrangement links TRBV2 to TRBJ2-5; 10 bases map to TRBD2. V shed 10 bases and J 4 bases; nucleotides not matched to a gene: 6. There are 13 residues in the CDR3. Germline CDR1 is SNHLY and CDR2 is FYNNEI. CDR3 coding DNA: TGTGCCACCATGCAGCGGGGGGGAGAGACCCAGTACTTC. Protein product: CATMQRGGETQYF.

J is TRBJ2-2 and V is TRBV6-5; D remains unclear. V shed 0 bases and J shed 6 bases, with 14 bases lying between them. Germline V gene sequence: CDR1 MNHEY, CDR2 SVGAGI. CDR3 size: 16 residues. The DNA of the CDR3 is TGTGCCAGCAGTTACTCGTCCTTGAGAGGTCCCGGGGAGCTGTTTTTT. Its translation: CASSYSSLRGPGELFF.

The rearrangement joins TRBV7-9 to TRBJ2-2; D perhaps matches TRBD1 (5 bases). The CDR3 totals 14 residues. The V end was cut by 5 bases, the J end by 1 base, with 8 bases between. CDR1 is SEHNR, CDR2 FQNEAQ, per germline (reference sequence). Written as DNA, the CDR3 is TGTGCCAGCAGCCGAGACAGGAACACCGGGGAGCTGTTTTTT. Protein product: CASSRDRNTGELFF.

The chain joins TRBV29-1 to TRBJ2-2, with D uncertain. In germline, CDR1 is SQVTM, CDR2 ANQGSEA. The CDR3 contains 13 residues. V gave up 4 bases and J gave up 5 bases, with 11 bases separating them. Written as DNA, the CDR3 is TGCAGCGTTGTCTCGGGTGGGACCGGGGAGCTGTTTTTT. It translates to CSVVSGGTGELFF.

The chain recombines TRBV6-5 with TRBJ2-1; 8 bases match TRBD1. This CDR3 region has 12 residues. Germline trimming cut 8 bases from V and 6 bases from J; bases unmatched to any gene: 3. Germline CDR1 MNHEY, CDR2 SVGAGI. CDR3 loop: CASSTGVNEQFF. The CDR3, as DNA: TGTGCCAGCTCGACAGGGGTCAATGAGCAGTTCTTC.

This clone appeared once. V usage is TRBV7-6 and J usage is TRBJ2-5, with 11 bases identical to TRBD2. Germline values: CDR1 SGHVS, CDR2 FNYEAQ. The CDR3 sequence is 16 residues long. V shed 6 bases and J 1 base; nucleotides not matched to a gene: 7. CDR3 in amino acids: CASRNQLAGVQETQYF. The DNA of the CDR3 is TGTGCCAGCAGAAACCAACTAGCGGGGGTCCAAGAGACCCAGTACTTC.

The V and J genes are TRBV9 and TRBJ1-2, with a possible D match to TRBD1 (6 bases). The CDR3 consists of 14 residues. Germline values: CDR1 SGDLS, CDR2 YYNGEE. V was cut by 4 bases and J by 4 bases, with 14 bases left in between. This CDR3 reads CASSPRDTTYGYTF. DNA of the CDR3: TGTGCCAGCAGCCCGAGGGACACAACCTATGGCTACACCTTC.

The chain has TRBV11-3 and TRBJ1-2; possible D gene TRBD1, 5 bases. Trimming stripped 2 bases from V and 6 bases from J, with 10 bases between. This CDR3 has 13 amino acids. Per germline, CDR1 SGHNT and CDR2 YENEEA. CDR3 coding DNA: TGTGCCAGCAGCTTACGCAGGGTAGATGGCTACACCTTC. Amino acids: CASSLRRVDGYTF. Variable domain in full (rest from reference TRBV11-3 and TRBJ1-2): EAGVVQSPRYKIIEKKQPVAFWCNPISGHNTLYWYLQNLGQGPELLIRYENEEAVDDSQLPKDRFSAERLKGVDSTLKIQPAELGDSAVYLCASSLRRVDGYTFGSGTRLTVV.

This chain uses TRBV25-1 with TRBJ1-2; maybe TRBD1 (5 bases). Germline CDR1 MGHDK, CDR2 SYGVNS. The CDR3 contains 15 residues. Here the CDR3 reads CGRRDGEVLSHGYTF. CDR3 nucleotides: TGTGGCCGGAGGGACGGGGAAGTCTTGTCGCATGGCTACACCTTC.

The gene calls are TRBV4-1 and TRBJ1-5; tentatively, D is TRBD1 (6 bases). The germline V and J ends were trimmed by 4 bases and 1 base, with 17 bases remaining between them. The CDR3 contains 17 residues. Germline lookup yields CDR1 MGHRA and CDR2 YSYEKL. This CDR3 is CASSLVITGTSNQPQHF. For the CDR3, the DNA is TGCGCCAGCAGCCTAGTCATTACCGGGACAAGCAATCAGCCCCAGCATTTT.